This entry lists 10 T cell receptor beta chains sequenced from one sample in a study of T cell repertoires in cytomegalovirus infection. TCRdb independently ran MiXCR on the reads; one entry per CDR3 protein. The sample has some 350,000 distinct CDR3 sequences; about 35% are singletons. Their target antigens are unknown. Sample: cultured PBMCs, taken from culture after CMV antigen stimulation. The receptors shown here come from a human donor in good health (CMV status not recorded). Some clones in this sample may be carry-over from other donors' samples.

The chain employs TRBV14 and TRBJ2-7, with D perhaps TRBD1 (6 bases). Germline values: CDR1 SGHDN, CDR2 FVKESK. Trimming took off 2 bases at V and 3 bases at J, with 8 bases between the two ends. CDR3 length: 13 amino acids. CDR3 loop: CASSQRGGYEQYF. The CDR3 nucleotides read TGTGCCAGCAGCCAAAGAGGGGGCTACGAGCAGTACTTC.

The chain couples TRBV5-1 to TRBJ2-3, with D unresolved. Between the trimmed V and J ends, which lost 2 bases and 9 bases, there was a span of 13 bases. Looked up from germline, CDR1 is SGHRS and CDR2 is YFSETQ. This CDR3 spans 13 amino acids. In DNA, the CDR3 is TGCGCCAGCAGCTTCGGTTGGTCGGCGACGCAGTATTTT. Amino acid sequence: CASSFGWSATQYF.

J is TRBJ1-5 and V is TRBV12-3 or TRBV12-4; D ambiguous. V lost 1 base and J 1 base, leaving 8 bases between the germline ends. This CDR3 is 15 amino acids long. The chain's CDR3 is CASSLDSLSNQPQHF. As DNA, the CDR3 is TGTGCCAGCAGTTTAGACAGCTTAAGCAATCAGCCCCAGCATTTT.

J is TRBJ1-5 and V is TRBV4-2; 9 bases match TRBD1. The CDR3 spans 15 residues. V lost 4 bases and J lost 5; bases outside the gene matches: 6. The V gene's germline CDR1 is LGHNA and CDR2 YNFKEQ. CDR3 coding DNA: TGTGCCAGCAGCCGCCTCACAGGGGGCGATCAGCCCCAGCATTTT. Translating gives CASSRLTGGDQPQHF.

V is TRBV7-3 and J is TRBJ2-3; 14 bases line up with TRBD2. V was pared by 3 bases and J by 3 bases, with 14 bases of the junction left unmatched. The germline V gene encodes CDR1 SGHTA and CDR2 FQGTGA. CDR3 length: 20 residues. CDR3 loop: CASSFLRLAGGPGQTDTQYF. In nucleotides, the CDR3 is TGTGCCAGCAGCTTCCTTCGACTAGCGGGAGGGCCGGGTCAAACAGATACGCAGTATTTT.

The V and J genes are TRBV12-3 or TRBV12-4 and TRBJ2-1; 14 bases line up with TRBD2. The trim removed 3 bases at V and 8 bases at J, leaving 6 bases unmatched. CDR3 size: 16 residues. For the CDR3, the DNA is TGTGCCAGCAGTTTGGGACTAGCGGGAGTAATGGATGAGCAGTTCTTC. It specifies CASSLGLAGVMDEQFF.

The chain joins TRBV24-1 to TRBJ2-1, with a possible D match to TRBD2 (6 bases). Germline V CDR1 and CDR2: KGHDR, SFDVKD. There are 16 residues in the CDR3. V lost 2 bases, J lost 3 bases, and 13 bases lay in between. The DNA of the CDR3 is TGTGCCACCAGTGATTCTACGGGAGAAGACTACAATGAGCAGTTCTTC. The encoded protein is CATSDSTGEDYNEQFF.

The genes are TRBV7-3 and TRBJ2-5, with D possibly matching TRBD2 (6 bases). CDR3 length: 15 amino acids. Germline V gene data show CDR1 as SGHTA and CDR2 as FQGTGA. The ends were cut back, 5 bases at V and 4 bases at J, with 17 bases in the middle. The CDR3 DNA reads as TGTGCCAGCAGCCCAACGGGTGTGGAGGGAGAGACCCAGTACTTC. Encoded protein: CASSPTGVEGETQYF.

The chain links TRBV5-1 to TRBJ2-5, with 9 bases matching TRBD2. CDR3 length equals 18 residues. Trimming at V came to 1 base and at J to 4 bases, leaving 14 bases not matched to a gene. Germline lookup yields CDR1 SGHRS and CDR2 YFSETQ. In DNA, the CDR3 is TGCGCCAGCAGCTTGTATTTTCTCCGGCTAGCGGGAATAGAGACCCAGTACTTC. It encodes CASSLYFLRLAGIETQYF.

V is TRBV6-1 and J is TRBJ2-7; 10 bases fit TRBD1. CDR3 length equals 16 residues. V shed 5 bases, J shed 7 bases, and the junction held 14 bases outside the gene matches. Looked up from germline, CDR1 is MNHNS and CDR2 is SASEGT. The DNA of the CDR3 is TGTGCCAGCAGTACCGACGGGACAGGGGTTCTCCAGGAGCAGTACTTC. It yields the protein CASSTDGTGVLQEQYF.